Presented here are 21 T cell receptor beta chains from one specimen sequenced in a study of CD8 T cells in Susac syndrome. With random hexamers, 0.5 to 1 ug RNA was reverse transcribed. TCRdb passed the immunoSEQ multiplex PCR reads through MiXCR, listing each CDR3 protein once. This repertoire shows some 110,000 distinct CDR3 sequences, around 96% found once; its top ten account for roughly 0.08%. The sample taken for sequencing was CD4+ T cells from PBMCs. The receptors here all came from a human donor in good health.

The J gene is TRBJ2-3, the V gene TRBV4-1; D uncertain. This CDR3 has 14 residues. CDR1 is MGHRA and CDR2 is YSYEKL in the germline V gene. The germline V and J ends were trimmed by 1 base and 3 bases, with 8 bases remaining between them. CDR3 nucleotides: TGCGCCAGCAGCCAAGGCTACACTACAGATACGCAGTATTTT. It yields the protein CASSQGYTTDTQYF.

This rearrangement joins TRBV29-1 to TRBJ1-2; D gene ambiguous. V was clipped by 7 bases and J by 3 bases, with 9 bases between them. The germline V gene has CDR1 SQVTM and CDR2 ANQGSEA. The CDR3 spans 11 residues. DNA for the CDR3: TGCAGCGGAGGGCTGGACTATGGCTACACCTTC. Translating gives CSGGLDYGYTF.

In this sample, this clonotype turned up once. This sequence joins TRBV29-1 and TRBJ2-3; no reliable D call. Germline CDR1 SQVTM, CDR2 ANQGSEA. This CDR3 spans 14 amino acids. The V gene lost 0 bases and the J gene lost 6 bases, with 13 bases spanning the gap. CDR3 loop: CSVEDPNRPDTQYF. The CDR3 DNA is TGCAGCGTTGAAGACCCTAACCGACCTGATACGCAGTATTTT.

The chain has TRBV12-3 or TRBV12-4 and TRBJ2-7; maybe TRBD1 (5 bases). CDR3 length: 13 residues. V lost 8 bases, J lost 5 bases, and 16 bases lay in between. The CDR3, as DNA: TGTGCCAGCTCACAGGTTTATACCCACGAGCAGTACTTC. Translating gives CASSQVYTHEQYF.

The chain employs TRBV2 and TRBJ1-1, with a tentative D call TRBD1 (5 bases). Deletions cut 8 bases from V and 5 bases from J, with 24 bases between. The CDR3 spans 16 residues. The germline V gene has CDR1 SNHLY and CDR2 FYNNEI. The CDR3 region is CASARDPLDGGTEAFF. DNA of the CDR3: TGTGCCAGCGCTAGGGACCCGCTAGATGGGGGGACTGAAGCTTTCTTT.

The chain combines TRBV20-1 with TRBJ1-1; perhaps TRBD1 as D (5 bases). This CDR3 region has 15 residues. Germline-derived CDR1 and CDR2 are DFQATT and SNEGSKA (reference sequence). Trimming stripped 4 bases from V and 2 bases from J, with 17 bases between. The CDR3 is CSATDPLGGNTEAFF. The DNA of the CDR3 is TGCAGTGCTACTGACCCTCTGGGGGGAAACACTGAAGCTTTCTTT.

This clonotype was picked up one time. The chain employs TRBV20-1 and TRBJ1-1, with a tentative D call TRBD1 (5 bases). This CDR3 region has 11 residues. V lost 7 bases to trimming and J lost 1 base, with 7 bases between them. CDR1 and CDR2 (germline): DFQATT, SNEGSKA (reference sequence). Written as DNA, the CDR3 is TGCAGTGTTCAGGGGAACACTGAAGCTTTCTTT. Translated, it gives CSVQGNTEAFF.

J is TRBJ2-1 and V is TRBV29-1, with 12 bases fitting TRBD2. Germline loops: CDR1 SQVTM, CDR2 ANQGSEA. The CDR3 consists of 15 residues. Trimming cost V 4 bases and J 9 bases; bases outside gene matches: 10. The CDR3 coding sequence is TGCAGCGTTGCTTGGGCTAGCGGGAGGGGGGGTGAGCAGTTCTTC. This encodes CSVAWASGRGGEQFF.

The V and J genes are TRBV20-1 and TRBJ1-2; TRBD1 aligns across 9 bases. Germline-derived CDR1 and CDR2 are DFQATT and SNEGSKA (reference sequence). The CDR3 is 13 residues long. V lost 3 bases to trimming and J lost 6 bases; unmatched junction nucleotides: 5. The CDR3 reads CSASAGQGDGYTF. The CDR3 DNA is TGCAGTGCTAGCGCGGGACAGGGCGATGGCTACACCTTC.

The chain joins TRBV6-6 to TRBJ2-2; D remains unclear. This CDR3 is built from 15 residues. CDR1 is MNHNY and CDR2 is SVGAGI in the germline V gene (reference sequence). Trimming stripped 2 bases from V and 8 bases from J, with 15 bases between. CDR3 sequence (DNA): TGTGCCAGCAGTTACCTCGGCCACGATGGGGGGGAGCTGTTTTTT. It specifies CASSYLGHDGGELFF.

The rearrangement uses TRBV6-5 and TRBJ2-3; TRBD1 is a possible D gene (7 bases). Germline loops: CDR1 MNHEY, CDR2 SVGAGI. V was trimmed by 10 bases and J by 2 bases, leaving 16 bases between them. The CDR3 covers 14 residues. Here the CDR3 reads CAIQGDSYTDTQYF. CDR3 DNA sequence: TGTGCCATCCAGGGGGACTCCTACACAGATACGCAGTATTTT.

The chain recombines TRBV18 with TRBJ1-1; D ambiguous. Trimming shortened V by 6 bases and J by 2 bases, and 10 bases separated the two germline ends. The CDR3 has 13 residues. Germline CDR1 is KGHSH and CDR2 is LQKENI. In nucleotides, the CDR3 is TGTGCCAGCTCTTACGCCGCTAACACTGAAGCTTTCTTT. This codes for CASSYAANTEAFF.

The chain couples TRBV10-3 to TRBJ1-2, with TRBD1 identical over 9 bases. Looked up from germline, CDR1 is ENHRY and CDR2 is SYGVKD. After removal of 8 bases from V and 8 bases from J, the junction contained 6 bases not matched to a gene. The CDR3 length is 12 residues. The CDR3 nucleotides are TGTGCCATCGGGGACAGGGAGGGCGGCTACACCTTC. Translated: CAIGDREGGYTF.

The chain employs TRBV3-1 and TRBJ1-1; tentative D call: TRBD1 (6 bases). The CDR3 spans 14 residues. Germline lookup yields CDR1 LGHDT and CDR2 YNNKEL (reference sequence). V was pared by 1 base and J by 7 bases, with 13 bases between. The CDR3 is CASSQAGTLGEAFF. CDR3 nucleotide sequence: TGTGCCAGCAGCCAAGCAGGGACACTAGGTGAAGCTTTCTTT.

The V and J genes are TRBV3-1 and TRBJ2-4; the D gene is possibly TRBD2 (6 bases). The V end was cut by 2 bases, the J end by 1 base, with 12 bases between. Germline assignment: CDR1 LGHDT and CDR2 YNNKEL (reference sequence). The CDR3 totals 16 residues. This chain's CDR3 is CASSQRDLWAKNIQYF. CDR3 DNA: TGTGCCAGCAGCCAACGGGACTTATGGGCCAAAAACATTCAGTACTTC.

A single count supports this clonotype. The chain employs TRBV6-6 and TRBJ2-5; no clear D gene. Germline V gene lookup returns CDR1 MNHNY and CDR2 SVGAGI (reference sequence). The CDR3 length is 15 residues. Trimming shortened V by 0 bases and J by 2 bases, and 10 bases separated the two germline ends. The CDR3 is CASSYSSNGQETQYF. The DNA of the CDR3 is TGTGCCAGCAGTTACTCGAGTAACGGACAAGAGACCCAGTACTTC.

The rearrangement links TRBV7-2 to TRBJ1-2, with unresolved D. V lost 1 base to trimming and J lost 4 bases, with 13 bases between them. CDR1 is SGHTA and CDR2 is FQGNSA in the germline V gene. This CDR3 region has 15 residues. DNA for the CDR3: TGTGCCAGCAGCTTAGATCTTCTGGCAGTCTATGGCTACACCTTC. Translating it yields CASSLDLLAVYGYTF.

J is TRBJ2-4 and V is TRBV30; 11 bases match TRBD1. Germline CDR1 GTSNPN, CDR2 SVGIG (reference sequence). The J segment lost 15 bases and the V segment lost 3 bases, leaving 13 bases of the junction unmatched. The CDR3 is 14 residues long. CDR3 bases: TGTGCCTGGAGCCTAACCGGGACAGGGGGGAATTTGTACTTC. Translating gives CAWSLTGTGGNLYF.

The J gene is TRBJ2-5, the V gene TRBV7-9; D is possibly TRBD2 (6 bases). There are 15 residues in the CDR3. CDR1 is SEHNR, CDR2 FQNEAQ, per germline (reference sequence). V was trimmed by 2 bases and J by 1 base, leaving 11 bases between them. The CDR3 region is CASSLFRDSQETQYF. The CDR3 DNA reads TGTGCCAGCAGCTTATTCCGGGACTCCCAAGAGACCCAGTACTTC.

In this sample, this clonotype turned up once. The genes are TRBV5-1 and TRBJ2-7; TRBD1 or TRBD2 may be the D gene (5 bases each). The V end lost 0 bases, the J end lost 3 bases, and 16 bases lay between the germline ends. The CDR3 sequence is 16 residues long. Germline CDR1 reads SGHRS; CDR2 reads YFSETQ. In DNA, the CDR3 is TGCGCCAGCAGCTTGGTAGCCGGGGCCCTGAGCTACGAGCAGTACTTC. The encoded protein is CASSLVAGALSYEQYF.

The chain employs TRBV7-8 and TRBJ2-7; 13 bases line up with TRBD2. From germline, CDR1 is SGHVS and CDR2 FQNEAQ. The CDR3 has 19 amino acids. V dropped 5 bases and J dropped 0; count of bases not matched to a gene: 13. The CDR3 reads CASSIIGTSGTRSSYEQYF. CDR3 sequence (DNA): TGTGCCAGCAGCATCATCGGGACTAGCGGGACCCGAAGCTCCTACGAGCAGTACTTC.